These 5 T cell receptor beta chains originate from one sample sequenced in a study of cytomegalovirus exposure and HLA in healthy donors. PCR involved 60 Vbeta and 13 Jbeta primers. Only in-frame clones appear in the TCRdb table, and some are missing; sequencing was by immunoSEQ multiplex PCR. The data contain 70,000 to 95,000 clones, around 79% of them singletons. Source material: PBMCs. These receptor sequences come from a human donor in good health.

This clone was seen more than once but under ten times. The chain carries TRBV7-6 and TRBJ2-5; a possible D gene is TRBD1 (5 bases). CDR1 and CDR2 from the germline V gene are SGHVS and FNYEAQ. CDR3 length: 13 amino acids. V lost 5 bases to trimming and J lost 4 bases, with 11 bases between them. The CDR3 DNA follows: TGTGCCAGCAGCGGGGCGATGGGAGAGACCCAGTACTTC. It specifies CASSGAMGETQYF.

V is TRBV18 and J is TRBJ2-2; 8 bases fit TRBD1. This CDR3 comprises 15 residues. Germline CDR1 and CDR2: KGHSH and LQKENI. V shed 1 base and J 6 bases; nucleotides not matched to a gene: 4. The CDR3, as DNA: TGTGCCAGCTCACCACGGACAGGGTGGGCCGGGGAGCTGTTTTTT. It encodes CASSPRTGWAGELFF. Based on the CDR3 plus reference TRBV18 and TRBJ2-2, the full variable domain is NAGVMQNPRHLVRRRGQEARLRCSPMKGHSHVYWYRQLPEEGLKFMVYLQKENIIDESGMPKERFSAEFPKEGPSILRIQQVVRGDSAAYFCASSPRTGWAGELFFGEGSRLTVL.

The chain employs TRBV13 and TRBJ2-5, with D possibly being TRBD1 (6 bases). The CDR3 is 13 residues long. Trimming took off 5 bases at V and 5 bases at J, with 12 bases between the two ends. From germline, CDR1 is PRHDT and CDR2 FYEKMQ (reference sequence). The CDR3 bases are TGTGCCAGCAGCCGAGGGCAGGGGGAGACCCAGTACTTC. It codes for CASSRGQGETQYF.

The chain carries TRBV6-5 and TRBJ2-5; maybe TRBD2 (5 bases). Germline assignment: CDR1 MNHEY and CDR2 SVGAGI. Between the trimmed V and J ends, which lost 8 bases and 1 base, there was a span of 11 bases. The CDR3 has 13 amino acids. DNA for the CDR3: TGTGCCAGCGGCGGGCGGCTCCAAGAGACCCAGTACTTC. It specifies CASGGRLQETQYF.

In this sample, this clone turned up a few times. CDR3 in amino acids: CASSYWANQPQHF. As DNA, the CDR3 is TGTGCCAGCAGTTACTGGGCCAATCAGCCCCAGCATTTT. This chain links TRBV6-5 with TRBJ1-5, with no clear D. Trimming took 1 base from V and 3 from J, leaving 4 bases between them. The germline V gene encodes CDR1 MNHEY and CDR2 SVGAGI. There are 13 residues in the CDR3.